The next 30 T cell receptor beta chains were all read from a single sample in a study of blood T cell repertoires in COVID-19. Produced via immunoSEQ multiplex PCR; TCRdb's table is partial and in-frame only. The sample holds about 250,000 clones; approximately 85% are singletons and the top ten take over 7.5%. The sequencing sample was made of PBMCs or T cells enriched from blood (not recorded which). These receptors all come from a woman aged 45-65 years with acute COVID-19.

This clone was counted a single time. The gene calls are TRBV30 and TRBJ2-5; TRBD1 agrees at 9 bases. Germline V gene lookup returns CDR1 GTSNPN and CDR2 SVGIG (reference sequence). There are 14 residues in the CDR3. The V and J ends lost 4 bases and 2 bases, in that order; junction bases with no gene match: 5. The CDR3 bases are TGTGCCTGGAACACCGGGACAGGGCAAGAGACCCAGTACTTC. Translated, it gives CAWNTGTGQETQYF.

As to this clone: Other DNA sequences in this sample translate to the same CDR3. This rearrangement joins TRBV5-1 to TRBJ1-2; weak D call: TRBD1 (5 bases). Per germline, CDR1 SGHRS and CDR2 YFSETQ. The CDR3 totals 13 residues. Trimming cost V 0 bases and J 6 bases, with 9 bases left between them. The CDR3 coding sequence is TGCGCCAGCAGCTTGGGGCAGGGTGATGGCTACACCTTC. Its protein is CASSLGQGDGYTF.

This chain uses TRBV30 with TRBJ1-2; 9 bases match TRBD1. The germline V gene encodes CDR1 GTSNPN and CDR2 SVGIG (reference sequence). This CDR3 is built from 13 residues. Trimming removed 5 bases from V and 7 bases from J; junction bases left unmatched: 8. CDR3 bases: TGTGCCTGGGCCAGTGGGACAGGGACTGGCTACACCTTC. Translation gives CAWASGTGTGYTF.

This clone appeared once. This chain joins TRBV5-1 and TRBJ2-7; D unclear. CDR3 length: 15 residues. Germline CDR1 is SGHRS and CDR2 is YFSETQ. Trimming pared 0 bases from V and 3 bases from J, leaving 13 bases between. The CDR3 here is CASSLAVGAGYEQYF. CDR3 nucleotides: TGCGCCAGCAGCTTGGCCGTCGGAGCCGGCTACGAGCAGTACTTC.

This clone has a handful of counts. This chain links TRBV4-1 with TRBJ1-2, with 7 nucleotides matching TRBD1. J gave up 5 bases and V 4 bases, and 7 bases lay outside the gene matches. The CDR3 runs 14 residues. Germline V gene data show CDR1 as MGHRA and CDR2 as YSYEKL. CDR3 sequence reads: CASSPPGTEYGYTF. The CDR3 DNA reads as TGCGCCAGCAGCCCTCCCGGGACAGAGTATGGCTACACCTTC.

This chain links TRBV7-2 with TRBJ1-2, with TRBD1 matching over 10 bases. The CDR3 is 14 amino acids. J gave up 2 bases and V 5 bases, and 2 bases lay outside the gene matches. Germline-derived CDR1 and CDR2 are SGHTA and FQGNSA. The CDR3, as DNA: TGTGCCAGCAGCCCGACAGGGGGCAACTATGGCTACACCTTC. Translation: CASSPTGGNYGYTF.

The chain joins TRBV3-1 (or the pseudogene TRBV3-2) to TRBJ2-2; 8 bases fit TRBD2. The V segment lost 6 bases and the J segment 3 bases; nucleotides outside the gene matches: 3. Germline CDR1 and CDR2: LGHDT and YNNKEL (reference sequence). The CDR3 consists of 14 residues. The DNA for the CDR3 is TGTGCCAGCAGTCCGGGACTAGACACCGGGGAGCTGTTTTTT. Its protein product is CASSPGLDTGELFF.

In nucleotides, the CDR3 is TGTGCCAGCAGCCACACCGGTGGAAACACCATATATTTT. This encodes CASSHTGGNTIYF. The genes are TRBV14 and TRBJ1-3; D is unclear. Germline CDR1 and CDR2: SGHDN and FVKESK. The V end was cut by 3 bases, the J end by 3 bases, with 6 bases between. This CDR3 has 13 amino acids.

This rearrangement joins TRBV4-3 to TRBJ1-3; TRBD1 might be the D (5 bases). Trimming stripped 0 bases from V and 0 bases from J, with 9 bases between. This CDR3 has 16 amino acids. The V gene's germline CDR1 is LGHNA and CDR2 YSLEER. CDR3 nucleotides: TGCGCCAGCAGCCAAGAGATTACAGGCTCTGGAAACACCATATATTTT. Residues: CASSQEITGSGNTIYF.

The chain recombines TRBV28 with TRBJ1-1; perhaps TRBD1 as D (6 bases). V shed 10 bases and J shed 3 bases, with 15 bases lying between them. CDR3 size: 13 residues. CDR1 is MDHEN and CDR2 is SYDVKM in the germline V gene. CDR3 sequence reads: CATNGGGYTEAFF. The DNA for the CDR3 is TGTGCCACCAATGGGGGGGGCTACACTGAAGCTTTCTTT.

The chain is built from TRBV5-1 and TRBJ1-1; D perhaps matches TRBD1 (5 bases). The CDR3 length is 11 residues. V was shortened by 4 bases and J by 9 bases, with 10 bases between the two germline ends. The germline V gene has CDR1 SGHRS and CDR2 YFSETQ. CDR3 sequence reads: CASSPGGKAFF. CDR3 bases: TGCGCCAGCAGCCCGGGGGGTAAAGCTTTCTTT.

The chain is built from TRBV5-4 and TRBJ2-7; 7 bases fit TRBD1. There are 13 residues in the CDR3. Per the germline V gene, CDR1 is SGHNT and CDR2 is YYREEE (reference sequence). V lost 4 bases and J lost 3; bases outside the gene matches: 4. CDR3 in DNA: TGTGCCAGCAGCCGGGACAGAGACTACGAGCAGTACTTC. Translated: CASSRDRDYEQYF.

The V call is TRBV9, the J call TRBJ2-3; 9 positions match TRBD2. Germline-derived CDR1 and CDR2 are SGDLS and YYNGEE. The junction had 7 bases not matched to a gene; V was cut back by 2 bases and J by 3 bases. The CDR3 spans 16 residues. The CDR3 reads CASSVAAGGPTDTQYF. For the CDR3, the DNA is TGTGCCAGCAGCGTGGCCGCGGGGGGGCCAACAGATACGCAGTATTTT.

This rearrangement joins TRBV6-2 or TRBV6-3 to TRBJ2-3, with 9 bases fitting TRBD1. This CDR3 has 16 amino acids. Germline CDR1 and CDR2: MNHEY and SVGEGT. Losses at the gene ends were 6 bases for V and 2 bases for J; bases not matched to a gene: 9. This chain's CDR3 is CASSPTGTGNTDTQYF. In DNA form, the CDR3 reads TGTGCCAGCAGCCCCACCGGGACAGGGAACACAGATACGCAGTATTTT.

The chain is built from TRBV7-9 and TRBJ1-4, with D perhaps matching TRBD1 (6 bases). With 2 bases removed from V and 6 bases from J, the gap between germline ends came to 10 bases. The CDR3 is made up of 14 amino acids. Germline lookup yields CDR1 SEHNR and CDR2 FQNEAQ (reference sequence). The CDR3 sequence is CASSLTGLDEKLFF. CDR3 DNA: TGTGCCAGCAGCTTAACAGGGCTGGATGAAAAACTGTTTTTT.

The V and J genes are TRBV6-5 and TRBJ2-5; D possibly corresponds to TRBD1 (6 bases). The CDR3 runs 13 residues. Per the germline V gene, CDR1 is MNHEY and CDR2 is SVGAGI. The V gene lost 6 bases and the J gene lost 2 bases, with 10 bases spanning the gap. The DNA for the CDR3 is TGTGCCAGCAGCTGGACAGAGCAAGAGACCCAGTACTTC. Translated, it gives CASSWTEQETQYF.

This rearrangement joins TRBV18 to TRBJ1-5; no reliable D call. The CDR3 consists of 12 residues. V was pared by 5 bases and J by 2 bases, with 4 bases between. Germline V gives CDR1 KGHSH, CDR2 LQKENI. This CDR3 reads CASSVGNQPQHF. CDR3 bases: TGTGCCAGCTCAGTAGGCAATCAGCCCCAGCATTTT. Supplemented by reference TRBV18 and TRBJ1-5, the full variable domain reads NAGVMQNPRHLVRRRGQEARLRCSPMKGHSHVYWYRQLPEEGLKFMVYLQKENIIDESGMPKERFSAEFPKEGPSILRIQQVVRGDSAAYFCASSVGNQPQHFGDGTRLSIL.

V is TRBV7-9 and J is TRBJ2-3; 10 nucleotides agree with TRBD1. The length of the CDR3 is 16 residues. CDR1 SEHNR and CDR2 FQNEAQ come from the germline V gene (reference sequence). The V and J ends lost 5 bases and 2 bases, in that order; junction bases with no gene match: 7. The CDR3 protein is CASSAEDRGFTDTQYF. The CDR3 DNA follows: TGTGCCAGCAGCGCCGAGGACAGGGGGTTCACAGATACGCAGTATTTT.

This clone was counted a single time. The rearrangement uses TRBV11-3 and TRBJ1-6, with 7 nucleotides matching TRBD1. Germline V gene lookup returns CDR1 SGHNT and CDR2 YENEEA. Trimming removed 5 bases from V and 7 bases from J; junction bases left unmatched: 2. CDR3 length: 13 residues. CDR3 protein: CASSQGQNSPLHF. CDR3 coding DNA: TGTGCCAGCAGCCAGGGACAGAATTCACCCCTCCACTTT.

The V and J genes are TRBV18 and TRBJ1-5; the D is unclear. The CDR3 runs 15 residues. Per the germline V gene, CDR1 is KGHSH and CDR2 is LQKENI. Trimming removed 2 bases at V and 1 base at J, with 9 bases between. CDR3 residues: CASSPSGTSNQPQHF. For the CDR3, the DNA is TGTGCCAGCTCACCATCGGGAACCAGCAATCAGCCCCAGCATTTT.

The rearrangement links TRBV14 to TRBJ2-5, with TRBD2 matching 7 bases. The CDR3 has 16 amino acids. Germline assignment: CDR1 SGHDN and CDR2 FVKESK. The junction had 9 bases not matched to a gene; V was cut back by 4 bases and J by 1 base. The CDR3 sequence: CASSRGRGTTQETQYF. CDR3 nucleotide sequence: TGTGCCAGCAGCCGAGGGAGGGGTACCACCCAAGAGACCCAGTACTTC.

The chain carries TRBV5-1 and TRBJ1-3; D remains unclear. The CDR3 contains 14 residues. CDR1 is SGHRS and CDR2 is YFSETQ in the germline V gene. Trimming removed 5 bases at V and 8 bases at J, with 17 bases between. This chain's CDR3 is CASRVPDSLDTIYF. CDR3 DNA sequence: TGCGCCAGCAGGGTCCCTGACTCCCTGGACACCATATATTTT.

The rearrangement links TRBV30 to TRBJ2-3, with a weak D call TRBD1 (6 bases). Trimming took off 0 bases at V and 6 bases at J, with 13 bases between the two ends. Germline assignment: CDR1 GTSNPN and CDR2 SVGIG (reference sequence). The length of the CDR3 is 14 residues. The CDR3 loop is CAWSVGRGTDTQYF. The DNA of the CDR3 is TGTGCCTGGAGTGTGGGCAGGGGAACGGATACGCAGTATTTT.

The chain couples TRBV6-2 or TRBV6-3 to TRBJ1-2; TRBD1 aligns across 8 bases. The CDR3 spans 14 residues. CDR1 MNHEY and CDR2 SVGEGT come from the germline V gene. The trim removed 7 bases at V and 0 bases at J, leaving 4 bases unmatched. The CDR3 region is CASNPTGANYGYTF. For the CDR3, the DNA is TGTGCCAGCAACCCGACAGGGGCTAACTATGGCTACACCTTC.

V and J are TRBV30 and TRBJ1-5; TRBD1 agrees at 7 bases. V dropped 2 bases and J dropped 5; count of bases not matched to a gene: 9. This CDR3 contains 15 residues. The V gene's germline CDR1 is GTSNPN and CDR2 SVGIG (reference sequence). The CDR3 is CAWSRRQGSDQPQHF. DNA for the CDR3: TGTGCCTGGAGTCGAAGACAGGGTTCCGATCAGCCCCAGCATTTT.

The chain recombines TRBV27 with TRBJ2-7; 7 nucleotides align to TRBD1. With V trimmed by 5 bases and J by 4 bases, 11 bases remained unmatched. The CDR3 consists of 15 residues. Germline CDR1 is MNHEY and CDR2 is SMNVEV (reference sequence). In DNA form, the CDR3 reads TGTGCCAGCAGTCGCGACAGGGTGAGAGTGTACGAGCAGTACTTC. The encoded protein is CASSRDRVRVYEQYF.

Only one count was recorded for this clone. This chain connects TRBV5-4 to TRBJ1-4, with TRBD1 matching over 10 bases. CDR1 and CDR2 from the germline V gene are SGHNT and YYREEE (reference sequence). Trimming removed 4 bases from V and 8 bases from J; junction bases left unmatched: 5. This CDR3 spans 14 amino acids. The CDR3 here is CASSRGQGGEKLFF. CDR3 coding DNA: TGTGCCAGCAGCCGAGGACAGGGGGGAGAAAAACTGTTTTTT.

This clone was seen only a few times. The germline gene is not matched at one end of the junction; a read error may be the cause. The V gene is TRBV7-2, the J gene TRBJ2-1; 11 bases are a match to TRBD2. Germline CDR1 and CDR2: SGHTA and FQGNSA. The CDR3 totals 18 residues. CDR3 protein: CASSLAGGALSSYNEQFF. In DNA form, the CDR3 reads TGTGCCAGCAGTTTAGCGGGGGGGGCCCTTAGCTCCTACAATGAGCAGTTCTTC.

This clone has a handful of counts. The chain employs TRBV30 and TRBJ1-5; D call uncertain. Germline V gene sequence: CDR1 GTSNPN, CDR2 SVGIG (reference sequence). Trimming took off 3 bases at V and 0 bases at J, with 9 bases between the two ends. This CDR3 has 14 residues. CDR3 nucleotides: TGTGCCTGGAGCCAGGATCTTAGCAATCAGCCCCAGCATTTT. Amino acids: CAWSQDLSNQPQHF. Filled out from reference TRBV30 and TRBJ1-5, the complete variable domain reads SQTIHQWPATLVQPVGSPLSLECTVEGTSNPNLYWYRQAAGRGLQLLFYSVGIGQISSEVPQNLSASRPQDRQFILSSKKLLLSDSGFYLCAWSQDLSNQPQHFGDGTRLSIL.

Turning to this clone: This CDR3 is also generated by other DNA sequences in the sample. The chain uses TRBV30 and TRBJ1-6, with D possibly matching TRBD1 (5 bases). CDR1 and CDR2 (germline): GTSNPN, SVGIG (reference sequence). Trimming shortened V by 3 bases and J by 0 bases, and 9 bases separated the two germline ends. There are 15 residues in the CDR3. The CDR3 here is CAWSGGSSYNSPLHF. CDR3 bases: TGTGCCTGGAGCGGGGGAAGCTCCTATAATTCACCCCTCCACTTT.